One T cell receptor beta chain is described in this entry. This sample is drawn from a study of cytomegalovirus exposure and HLA in healthy donors. The PCR used 60 Vbeta and 13 Jbeta primers. The table came from immunoSEQ multiplex PCR; TCRdb's copy has only in-frame clones and leaves some out. The sample has 250,000 or so clones; about 83% are singletons. CDR3 length: 15 amino acids. Trimming cost V 3 bases and J 0 bases, with 11 bases left between them. The germline V gene has CDR1 SGHRS and CDR2 YFSETQ. The sequence came from a human donor in good health. The rearrangement links TRBV5-1 to TRBJ2-3; D possibly corresponds to TRBD2 (7 bases). Sequenced: PBMCs. The CDR3 region is CASSSGGSSTDTQYF. The CDR3 DNA reads TGCGCCAGCAGCTCGGGGGGCTCGAGCACAGATACGCAGTATTTT. Full variable domain (rest looked up from reference TRBV5-1 and TRBJ2-3): KAGVTQTPRYLIKTRGQQVTLSCSPISGHRSVSWYQQTPGQGLQFLFEYFSETQRNKGNFPGRFSGRQFSNSRSEMNVSTLELGDSALYLCASSSGGSSTDTQYFGPGTRLTVL.